Below are 19 T cell receptor beta chains sequenced from a single sample in a study of tumor-infiltrating lymphocytes in primary liver carcinoma. A constant-region primer primed TCR beta cDNA synthesis from roughly 510 ng of total RNA. Libraries covering TCR beta were generated through three nested multiplex PCR rounds (using a slightly modified ARM-PCR). The first two PCR rounds used TRBV1-TRBV30 forward primers with a C-beta reverse primer, about 10 cycles each. TCRdb reanalysed the multiplex PCR reads using MiXCR and keeps one entry per CDR3 protein. The sample carries 300,000 to 350,000 distinct CDR3 sequences, almost 65% recorded once. It was unsorted whole blood that yielded blood RNA, and germline DNA was also extracted. Sequencing was performed on peripheral blood. These receptors were collected from a man aged 40-49 years with primary liver carcinoma and hepatitis B virus infection.

To note about this clonotype: At one of its ends the junction is not consistent with the germline gene, which may arise from a read error. This sequence joins TRBV11-2 and TRBJ2-7; no clear D gene. The germline CDR1 and CDR2 sequences are SGHAT and FQNNGV. This CDR3 spans 12 amino acids. CDR3 in amino acids: CASSTEALEQYF. CDR3 in DNA: TGTGCCAGCAGCACCGAGGCACTCGAGCAATACTTC.

This rearrangement joins TRBV6-6 to TRBJ1-1, with a possible D match to TRBD1 (5 bases). Per germline, CDR1 MNHNY and CDR2 SVGAGI (reference sequence). CDR3 length: 14 residues. V shed 3 bases and J shed 3 bases, with 11 bases lying between them. For the CDR3, the DNA is TGTGCCAGCAGTTATAATAGGGGCGACACTGAAGCTTTCTTT. Its translation: CASSYNRGDTEAFF.

In this sample, this clonotype turned up a few times. Just one base apart from a much larger clone, this may be a read error. In this CDR3 the conserved last residue, phenylalanine or tryptophan, is missing, so a read error is likely. The chain joins TRBV6-6 to TRBJ2-5; D is unresolved. CDR3 length: 14 residues. Per the germline V gene, CDR1 is MNHNY and CDR2 is SVGAGI (reference sequence). V was shortened by 0 bases and J by 1 base, with 6 bases between the two germline ends. CDR3 region: CASSYSPSQETQYL. The CDR3 bases are TGTGCCAGCAGTTACTCGCCCAGCCAAGAGACCCAGTACCTC.

Concerning this clonotype: The junction differs from germline at one of its ends, possibly a read error. The rearrangement joins TRBV6-5 to TRBJ2-7; a possible D gene is TRBD1 (5 bases). Germline CDR1 MNHEY, CDR2 SVGAGI. The CDR3 runs to 13 residues. The CDR3 spells CANRLSPAYERYF. The CDR3 bases are TGTGCCAACAGGCTTAGTCCAGCCTACGAGCGGTACTTC.

The chain combines TRBV30 with TRBJ2-7; 8 nucleotides line up with TRBD2. V trimming: 2 bases; J trimming: 7 bases; junction bases outside the gene matches: 13. The V gene's germline CDR1 is GTSNPN and CDR2 SVGIG (reference sequence). The CDR3 is 15 amino acids. DNA for the CDR3: TGTGCCTGGAGTCCGGGTCTAGCGGGCCACAATGAGCAGTACTTC. It specifies CAWSPGLAGHNEQYF.

As for this clonotype: A read error is possible here, since a much larger clone lies one base away. This chain links TRBV4-3 with TRBJ2-3; 13 positions agree with TRBD2. CDR1 and CDR2 from the germline V gene are LGHNA and YSLEER. The CDR3 covers 17 residues. CDR3: CTSSNRLAGGSTDTQYF. For the CDR3, the DNA is TGCACCAGCAGCAACAGACTAGCGGGAGGTAGCACAGATACGCAGTATTTT.

Comment on this clonotype: A read error may produce the germline difference seen at one junction end. The chain uses TRBV6-5 and TRBJ2-1; 10 bases agree with TRBD2. This CDR3 is 16 amino acids long. In germline, CDR1 is MNHEY, CDR2 SVGAGI. This chain's CDR3 is CDSRRLAGPVGGEQFF. CDR3 DNA: TGTGACAGCAGAAGACTAGCGGGTCCAGTGGGTGGTGAGCAGTTCTTC.

As for this clonotype: A read error is likely, as this CDR3 ends without the conserved phenylalanine or tryptophan. The chain uses TRBV10-1 and TRBJ2-3; a possible D gene is TRBD1 (5 bases). This CDR3 is 16 amino acids long. Trimming removed 7 bases at V and 2 bases at J, with 19 bases between. CDR1 and CDR2 from the germline V gene are WNHNN and SYGVQD (reference sequence). CDR3 residues: CASNPGRGLSTDTQYL. DNA for the CDR3: TGCGCCAGCAACCCGGGTAGGGGCTTGTCCACAGATACGCAGTATCTT.

The chain has TRBV11-3 and TRBJ2-1, with D perhaps matching TRBD2 (6 bases). The germline V gene has CDR1 SGHNT and CDR2 YENEEA. CDR3 length equals 13 residues. Trimming removed 4 bases at V and 13 bases at J, with 17 bases between. The CDR3 DNA sequence: TGTGCCAGCAGCTCTGGGGGGAGTGATGTACAGTTCTTC. Protein sequence: CASSSGGSDVQFF. Combining the CDR3 with reference TRBV11-3 and TRBJ2-1 gives the whole variable domain EAGVVQSPRYKIIEKKQPVAFWCNPISGHNTLYWYLQNLGQGPELLIRYENEEAVDDSQLPKDRFSAERLKGVDSTLKIQPAELGDSAVYLCASSSGGSDVQFFGPGTRLTVL.

A remark on this clonotype: Given a much more abundant clone one base away, this may be a read error. The chain combines TRBV6-2 or TRBV6-3 with TRBJ2-1; 10 positions match TRBD2. Germline V gene sequence: CDR1 MNHEY, CDR2 SVGEGT. V lost 2 bases and J lost 10; bases outside the gene matches: 8. The CDR3 covers 15 residues. CDR3 bases: TGTGCCAGCAGTTACCGGCTAGCGGGAGAACTAGAGCAGTTCTTC. Its translation is CASSYRLAGELEQFF.

V usage is TRBV6-1 and J usage is TRBJ2-4; TRBD2 matches at 7 bases. The CDR3 is 15 amino acids. Germline V CDR1 and CDR2: MNHNS, SASEGT. Trimming removed 6 bases from V and 11 bases from J; junction bases left unmatched: 16. The CDR3, as DNA: TGTGCCAGCAGAACCGAGGGACTAACGCGGTCCCTTCAGTACTTC. Its translation: CASRTEGLTRSLQYF.

The V gene is TRBV20-1, the J gene TRBJ2-7, with D hard to call. V lost 0 bases and J lost 3, with 15 bases in between. This CDR3 has 15 residues. The germline CDR1 and CDR2 sequences are DFQATT and SNEGSKA (reference sequence). In DNA, the CDR3 is TGCAGTGCTAGAGATGTTTCACTCCACCTCTACGAGCAGTACTTC. This sequence encodes CSARDVSLHLYEQYF.

This clonotype appeared a few times. This rearrangement joins TRBV6-1 to TRBJ2-1; 15 nucleotides match TRBD2. The CDR3 runs 20 residues. After removal of 1 base from V and 1 base from J, the junction contained 8 bases not matched to a gene. CDR1 is MNHNS and CDR2 is SASEGT in the germline V gene. The CDR3 bases are TGTGCCAGCAGTGAAGTTTGGACTAGCGGGAGGGCCATGTCCTACAATGAGCAGTTCTTC. This translates into CASSEVWTSGRAMSYNEQFF.

The chain couples TRBV5-1 to TRBJ2-5, with 9 nucleotides matching TRBD2. From germline, CDR1 is SGHRS and CDR2 YFSETQ. The V gene end was trimmed by 4 bases and the J gene end by 4 bases; junction bases not matched to a gene: 11. The CDR3 contains 16 residues. As DNA, the CDR3 is TGCGCCAGCAGCCTCAGACCCCTAGCGGGAATAGAGACCCAGTACTTC. Translation: CASSLRPLAGIETQYF.

As regards this clonotype: The CDR3 does not end in the conserved phenylalanine or tryptophan, so this is likely a read error. This chain uses TRBV11-2 with TRBJ2-5; TRBD1 aligns across 8 bases. CDR3 size: 16 residues. Trimming at V came to 7 bases and at J to 0 bases, leaving 10 bases not matched to a gene. Germline-derived CDR1 and CDR2 are SGHAT and FQNNGV. CDR3 coding DNA: TGTGCCAGCAACCCACGGACAGGGTCGTACCAAGAGACCCAGTACCTC. Its protein product is CASNPRTGSYQETQYL.

Here the CDR3 DNA reads TGTGCCAGCAGTGAAAGACAGGGCTCGGTAGCCTACGAGCAGTACTTC. This translates into CASSERQGSVAYEQYF. The chain is built from TRBV6-5 and TRBJ2-7; 7 bases agree with TRBD1. In germline, CDR1 is MNHEY, CDR2 SVGAGI. V was pared by 5 bases and J by 2 bases, with 12 bases of the junction left unmatched. There are 16 residues in the CDR3.

The V call is TRBV11-2, the J call TRBJ2-2, with D possibly matching TRBD2 (6 bases). Per germline, CDR1 SGHAT and CDR2 FQNNGV. V was clipped by 11 bases and J by 2 bases, with 9 bases between them. CDR3 length equals 12 residues. CDR3 region: CARETNTGELFF. CDR3 nucleotide sequence: TGTGCCCGGGAGACCAACACCGGGGAGCTGTTTTTT.

The count of this clonotype is one. A much larger clone lies a single base off, so this may be a read error. The gene calls are TRBV6-1 and TRBJ2-7, with 7 bases that match TRBD2. The CDR3 runs 14 residues. CDR1 is MNHNS, CDR2 SASEGT, per germline. The CDR3 DNA reads as TGTGCCGGCAGTGAAGTAGCGGGTCCGTACGAGCAGTACTTC. The encoded protein is CAGSEVAGPYEQYF.

Concerning this clonotype itself: This may be a read error: a much more frequent sequence differs by one nucleotide. The V gene is TRBV11-2, the J gene TRBJ2-1; 9 bases line up with TRBD1. The CDR3 has 16 residues. The germline CDR1 and CDR2 sequences are SGHAT and FQNNGV. CDR3 in amino acids: CARSHLGDRVANEQFF. CDR3 bases: TGCGCCAGAAGCCATCTCGGGGACAGGGTAGCCAATGAGCAGTTCTTC.